The TCR beta chain described here comes from a study of beta chain features in type 1 diabetes. Study-wide results and limits: Sequencing of cDNA might inflate the share of cells that strongly express TCR.

Sorting that relied on CD45RO/CCR7/CD25/CD127/CD95/CD27 yielded CD4+ naive, central memory, regulatory and stem cell-like memory cells. About this clone: The antigen remains unidentified.

The germline V gene encodes CDR1 GTSNPN and CDR2 SVGIG (reference sequence). The V and J ends lost 6 bases and 7 bases, in that order; junction bases with no gene match: 16. This CDR3 has 16 amino acids. Sequenced material consisted of expressed TCRB transcripts (all of the isolated RNA was reverse transcribed). Assay: immunoSEQ multiplex PCR; the TCRdb copy retains only in-frame clones and omits some. This table has roughly 140,000 clones, 6.9% appearing once. The sequenced sample was central memory CD4+ T cells from blood. V gene TRBV30 combines with J gene TRBJ2-1; 9 bases are a match to TRBD2. The sequence was collected from a woman in her thirties in good health. CDR3 loop: CACNDCLAGFRNEQFF. The CDR3 DNA reads TGTGCCTGCAATGACTGCCTAGCGGGGTTTCGGAATGAGCAGTTCTTC. Using reference TRBV30 and TRBJ2-1 for the parts outside the CDR3, the full variable domain is SQTIHQWPATLVQPVGSPLSLECTVEGTSNPNLYWYRQAAGRGLQLLFYSVGIGQISSEVPQNLSASRPQDRQFILSSKKLLLSDSGFYLCACNDCLAGFRNEQFFGPGTRLTVL.